The rows below give T cell receptor beta chains drawn from one sample of a study of blood T cell dynamics during melanoma immunotherapy. Sequencing used immunoSEQ multiplex PCR; TCRdb keeps in-frame clones, though not all of them. Here the sample spans 14,000 to 15,000 clones, 87% being singletons. Sequenced here: blood, sampled from a patient treated with checkpoint blockade. All receptors derive from a human donor with melanoma. Each CDR3 is given with its conserved first and last residue. The D gene is left open where the match is weak. The size of a clone is reported for some rows only, either as once, few or many, or as a class for expanded clones.

J gene	V gene	D gene	clone size	CDR3 protein	CDR3 DNA
TRBJ1-2	TRBV28	.	.	CASSWPTGHSYGYTF	TGTGCCAGCAGCTGGCCCACAGGCCACAGCTATGGCTACACCTTC
TRBJ1-6	TRBV28	.	.	CATLTGTLYNSPLHF	TGTGCCACCCTTACCGGGACTCTCTATAATTCACCCCTCCACTTT
TRBJ1-2	TRBV28	.	.	CASSLGAYGYTF	TGTGCCAGCAGTTTGGGGGCCTATGGCTACACCTTC
TRBJ2-1	TRBV4-1	.	.	CASSRNSVAYNEQFF	TGCGCCAGCAGCCGGAATAGTGTAGCGTACAATGAGCAGTTCTTC
TRBJ1-5	TRBV28	.	.	CASSQAGSSNQPQHF	TGTGCCAGCAGTCAAGCTGGGTCTAGCAATCAGCCCCAGCATTTT
TRBJ2-1	TRBV21-1	.	.	CASSKKRDSGSHNEQFF	TGTGCCAGCAGCAAAAAGAGAGACAGCGGGAGCCACAATGAGCAGTTCTTC
TRBJ1-4	TRBV5-6	.	.	CASSLSLNEKLFF	TGTGCCAGCAGCTTGAGTTTGAATGAAAAACTGTTTTTT
TRBJ1-2	TRBV30	.	.	CAWSEIGEANYGYTF	TGTGCCTGGAGTGAGATAGGGGAAGCTAACTATGGCTACACCTTC
TRBJ1-3	TRBV18	.	.	CASSPTSRDAGNTIYF	TGTGCCAGCTCACCAACCTCCCGGGACGCTGGAAACACCATATATTTT
TRBJ2-1	TRBV19	TRBD1	.	CASSIDLGQGPSNEQFF	TGTGCCAGTAGTATAGATCTGGGACAGGGCCCTTCCAATGAGCAGTTCTTC
TRBJ2-2	TRBV5-4	.	.	CASSLGRSGPTGELFF	TGTGCCAGCAGCTTAGGGCGAAGCGGACCCACCGGGGAGCTGTTTTTT
TRBJ1-5	TRBV18	TRBD1	.	CASSRTGNNQPQHF	TGTGCCAGCTCACGGACAGGGAATAATCAGCCCCAGCATTTT
TRBJ2-6	TRBV4-2	TRBD1	.	CASSQDLRTGGAAGANVLTF	TGTGCCAGCAGCCAAGATCTAAGGACAGGGGGCGCAGCAGGGGCCAACGTCCTGACTTTC
TRBJ1-5	TRBV4-1	.	few	CASSQDAGARNQPQHF	TGCGCCAGCAGCCAAGATGCGGGGGCTCGAAATCAGCCCCAGCATTTT
TRBJ1-1	TRBV4-1	TRBD1	.	CASSQGGQFEAFF	TGCGCCAGCAGCCAGGGGGGACAGTTTGAAGCTTTCTTT